This TCR beta chain was obtained from a study of response to subunit inactivated influenza vaccine. Germline lookup yields CDR1 DFQATT and CDR2 SNEGSKA (reference sequence). The CDR3 spans 15 residues. Trimming shortened V by 1 base and J by 4 bases, and 16 bases separated the two germline ends. TCRdb re-analysed the RT-PCR reads in MiXCR, keeping a single row per CDR3 protein. The table has around 750,000 distinct CDR3 sequences, 21% seen once. The material was PBMCs from blood, obtained about 5 days after vaccination. The chain links TRBV20-1 to TRBJ1-1; no reliable D call. This receptor was identified in a man aged 50 to 59 who received an inactivated influenza vaccine. The CDR3 DNA sequence: TGCAGTGCTAGAGTTCGTCGAAGGGATAGCACTGAAGCTTTCTTT. Translating gives CSARVRRRDSTEAFF.